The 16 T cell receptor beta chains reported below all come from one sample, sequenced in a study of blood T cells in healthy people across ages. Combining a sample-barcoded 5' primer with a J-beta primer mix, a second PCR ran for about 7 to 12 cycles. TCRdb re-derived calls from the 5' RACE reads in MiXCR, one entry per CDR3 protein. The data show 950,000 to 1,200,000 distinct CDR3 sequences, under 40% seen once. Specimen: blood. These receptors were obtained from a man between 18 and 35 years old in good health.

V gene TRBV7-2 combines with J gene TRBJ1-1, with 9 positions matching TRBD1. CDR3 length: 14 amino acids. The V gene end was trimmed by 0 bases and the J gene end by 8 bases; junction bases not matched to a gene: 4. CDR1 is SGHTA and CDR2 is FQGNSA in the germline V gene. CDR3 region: CASSLATGGAEAFF. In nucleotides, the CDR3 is TGTGCCAGCAGCTTAGCCACAGGGGGCGCGGAAGCTTTCTTT.

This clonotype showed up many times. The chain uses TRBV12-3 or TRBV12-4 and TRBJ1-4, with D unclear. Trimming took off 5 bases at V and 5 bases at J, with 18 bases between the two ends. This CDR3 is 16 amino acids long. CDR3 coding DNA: TGTGCCAGCAGTCCAAGTGTCGGGTGGAGGAATGAAAAACTGTTTTTT. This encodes CASSPSVGWRNEKLFF.

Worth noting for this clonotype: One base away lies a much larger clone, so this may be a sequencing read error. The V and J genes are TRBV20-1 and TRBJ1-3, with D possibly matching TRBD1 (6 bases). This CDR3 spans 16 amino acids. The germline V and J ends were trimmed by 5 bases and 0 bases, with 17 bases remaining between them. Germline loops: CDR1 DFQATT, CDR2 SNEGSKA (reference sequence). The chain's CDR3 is CSAEDRSGDSGNTIYF. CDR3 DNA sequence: TGCAGTGCTGAAGACAGGTCGGGAGACTCTGGAAACACCATATATTTT.

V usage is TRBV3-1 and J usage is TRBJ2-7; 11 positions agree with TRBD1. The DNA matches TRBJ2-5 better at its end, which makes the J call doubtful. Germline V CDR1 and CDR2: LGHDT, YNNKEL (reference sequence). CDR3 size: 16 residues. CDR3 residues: CASSHRSDRGLETQYF. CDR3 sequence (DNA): TGTGCCAGCAGCCACCGCTCGGACAGGGGGCTGGAGACCCAGTACTTC.

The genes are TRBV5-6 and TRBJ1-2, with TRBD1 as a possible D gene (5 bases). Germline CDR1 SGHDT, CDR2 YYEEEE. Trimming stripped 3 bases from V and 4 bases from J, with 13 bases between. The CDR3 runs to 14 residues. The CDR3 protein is CASSWGTVFYGYTF. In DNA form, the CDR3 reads TGTGCCAGCAGCTGGGGGACGGTCTTCTATGGCTACACCTTC.

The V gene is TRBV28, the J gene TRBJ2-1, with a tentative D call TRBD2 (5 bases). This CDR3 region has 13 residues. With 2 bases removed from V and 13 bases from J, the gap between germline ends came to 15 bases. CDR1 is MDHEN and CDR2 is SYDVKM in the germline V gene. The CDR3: CASSLLEGETQFF. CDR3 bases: TGTGCCAGCAGTTTACTCGAGGGAGAGACCCAGTTCTTC. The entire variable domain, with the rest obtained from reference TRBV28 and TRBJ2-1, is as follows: DVKVTQSSRYLVKRTGEKVFLECVQDMDHENMFWYRQDPGLGLRLIYFSYDVKMKEKGDIPEGYSVSREKKERFSLILESASTNQTSMYLCASSLLEGETQFFGPGTRLTVL.

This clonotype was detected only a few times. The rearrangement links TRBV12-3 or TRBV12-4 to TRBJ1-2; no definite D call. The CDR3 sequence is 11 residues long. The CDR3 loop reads CESSFGIGYTF. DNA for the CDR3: TGTGAGAGCAGTTTTGGGATCGGCTACACCTTC.

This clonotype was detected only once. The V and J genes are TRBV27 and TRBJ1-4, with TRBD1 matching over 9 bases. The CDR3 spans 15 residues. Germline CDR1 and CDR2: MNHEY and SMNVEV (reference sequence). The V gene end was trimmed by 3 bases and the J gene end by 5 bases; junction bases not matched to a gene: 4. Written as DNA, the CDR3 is TGTGCCAGCAGTTTCCGGGACAGGGTAAATGAAAAACTGTTTTTT. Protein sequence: CASSFRDRVNEKLFF.

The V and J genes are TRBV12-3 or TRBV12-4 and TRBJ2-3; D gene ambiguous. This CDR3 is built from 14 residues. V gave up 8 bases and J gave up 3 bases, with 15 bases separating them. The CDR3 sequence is CASAPELRTDTQYF. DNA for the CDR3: TGTGCCAGCGCCCCCGAGTTGAGAACAGATACGCAGTATTTT.

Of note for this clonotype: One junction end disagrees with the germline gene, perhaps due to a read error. The CDR3, as DNA: TGTGCCAGCGGCGTAGAATCCAGGGGGGAAAATGGCTACACCTTC. Protein product: CASGVESRGENGYTF. The chain is built from TRBV9 and TRBJ1-2; 7 bases are a match to TRBD1. The CDR3 loop spans 15 amino acids. CDR1 is SGDLS and CDR2 is YYNGEE in the germline V gene.

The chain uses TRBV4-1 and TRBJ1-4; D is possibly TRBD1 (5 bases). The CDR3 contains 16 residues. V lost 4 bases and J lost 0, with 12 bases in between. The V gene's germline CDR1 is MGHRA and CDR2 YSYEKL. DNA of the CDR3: TGCGCCAGCAGCCCCAGACAGCGAACAACTAATGAAAAACTGTTTTTT. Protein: CASSPRQRTTNEKLFF.

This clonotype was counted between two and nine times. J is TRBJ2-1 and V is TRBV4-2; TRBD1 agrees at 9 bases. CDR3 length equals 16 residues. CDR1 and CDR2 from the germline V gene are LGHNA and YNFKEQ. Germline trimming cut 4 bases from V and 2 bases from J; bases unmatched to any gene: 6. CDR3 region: CASSPRDRVTYNEQFF. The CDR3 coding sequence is TGTGCCAGCAGCCCCCGGGACAGGGTTACCTACAATGAGCAGTTCTTC.

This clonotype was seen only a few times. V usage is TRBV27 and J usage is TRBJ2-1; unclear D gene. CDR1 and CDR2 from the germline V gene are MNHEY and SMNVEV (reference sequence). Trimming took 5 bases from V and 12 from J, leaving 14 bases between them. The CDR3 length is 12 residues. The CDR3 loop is CASSQPASGQFF. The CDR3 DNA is TGTGCCAGCAGTCAACCGGCAAGTGGGCAGTTCTTC.

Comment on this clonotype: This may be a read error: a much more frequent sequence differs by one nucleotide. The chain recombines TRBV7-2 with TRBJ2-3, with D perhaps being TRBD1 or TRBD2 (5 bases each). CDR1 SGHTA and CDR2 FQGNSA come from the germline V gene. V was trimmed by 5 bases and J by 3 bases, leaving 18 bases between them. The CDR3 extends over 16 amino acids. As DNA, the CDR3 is TGTGCCAGCAGCCGGGACCACAGTGGGGCAACAGATACGCAGTATTTT. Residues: CASSRDHSGATDTQYF.

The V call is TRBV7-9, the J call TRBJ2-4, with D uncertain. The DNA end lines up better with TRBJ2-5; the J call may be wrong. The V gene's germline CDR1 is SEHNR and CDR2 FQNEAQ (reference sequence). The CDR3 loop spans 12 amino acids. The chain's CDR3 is CASSRARETQYF. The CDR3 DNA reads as TGTGCCAGCAGCCGCGCACGGGAGACCCAGTACTTC.

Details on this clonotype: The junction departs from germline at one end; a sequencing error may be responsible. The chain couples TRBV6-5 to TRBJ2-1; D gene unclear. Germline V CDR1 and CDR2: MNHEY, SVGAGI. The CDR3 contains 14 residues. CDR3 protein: CTSSYTRQNNEQFF. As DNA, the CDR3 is TGTACCAGCAGTTACACCCGACAAAACAATGAGCAGTTCTTC.